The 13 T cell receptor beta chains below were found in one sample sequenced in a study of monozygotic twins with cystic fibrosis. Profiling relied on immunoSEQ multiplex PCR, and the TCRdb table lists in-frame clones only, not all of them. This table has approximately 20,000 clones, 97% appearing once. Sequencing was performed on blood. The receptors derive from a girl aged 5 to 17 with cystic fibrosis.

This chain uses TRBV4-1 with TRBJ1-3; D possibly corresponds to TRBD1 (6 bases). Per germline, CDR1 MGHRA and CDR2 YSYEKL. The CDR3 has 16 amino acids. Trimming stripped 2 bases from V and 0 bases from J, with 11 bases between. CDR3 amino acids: CASSQSWTVSGNTIYF. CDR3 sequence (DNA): TGCGCCAGCAGCCAAAGTTGGACAGTCTCTGGAAACACCATATATTTT.

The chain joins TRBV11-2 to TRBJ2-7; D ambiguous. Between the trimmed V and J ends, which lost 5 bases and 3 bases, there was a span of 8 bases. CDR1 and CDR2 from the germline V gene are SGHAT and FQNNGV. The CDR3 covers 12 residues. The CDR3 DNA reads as TGTGCCAGCAGCCCGACCCACTACGAGCAGTACTTC. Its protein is CASSPTHYEQYF.

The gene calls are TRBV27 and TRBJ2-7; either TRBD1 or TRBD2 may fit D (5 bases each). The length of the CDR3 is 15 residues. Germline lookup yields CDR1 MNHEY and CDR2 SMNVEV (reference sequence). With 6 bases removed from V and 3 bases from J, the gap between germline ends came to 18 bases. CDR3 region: CASSPTPGSYYEQYF. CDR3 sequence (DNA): TGTGCCAGCAGCCCAACCCCAGGGAGCTACTACGAGCAGTACTTC.

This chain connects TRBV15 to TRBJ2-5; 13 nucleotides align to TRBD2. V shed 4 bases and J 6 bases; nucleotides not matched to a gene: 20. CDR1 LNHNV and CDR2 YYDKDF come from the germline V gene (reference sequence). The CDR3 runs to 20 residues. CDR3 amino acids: CATSIHRSGTSGVGIQTQYF. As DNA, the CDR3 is TGTGCCACCAGCATCCACCGGAGCGGGACTAGCGGGGTTGGTATACAGACCCAGTACTTC.

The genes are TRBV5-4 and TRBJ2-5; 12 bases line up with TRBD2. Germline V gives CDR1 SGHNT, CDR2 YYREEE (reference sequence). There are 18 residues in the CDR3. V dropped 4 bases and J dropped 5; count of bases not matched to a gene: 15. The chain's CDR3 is CASSREVLAGGLGETQYF. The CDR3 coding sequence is TGTGCCAGCAGCCGCGAAGTTCTAGCGGGAGGGTTGGGGGAGACCCAGTACTTC.

CDR3 in amino acids: CASSINRAREQFF. The DNA of the CDR3 is TGTGCCAGCAGTATAAACAGGGCTCGTGAGCAGTTCTTC. The chain recombines TRBV28 with TRBJ2-1; a possible D gene is TRBD1 (6 bases). Germline CDR1 reads MDHEN; CDR2 reads SYDVKM. The CDR3 runs to 13 residues. V was trimmed by 5 bases and J by 9 bases, leaving 14 bases between them.

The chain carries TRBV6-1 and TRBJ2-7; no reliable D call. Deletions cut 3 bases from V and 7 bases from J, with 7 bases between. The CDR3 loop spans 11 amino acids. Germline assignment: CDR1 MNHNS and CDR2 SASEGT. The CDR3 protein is CASSEVREQYF. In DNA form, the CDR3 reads TGTGCCAGCAGTGAGGTTAGGGAGCAGTACTTC.

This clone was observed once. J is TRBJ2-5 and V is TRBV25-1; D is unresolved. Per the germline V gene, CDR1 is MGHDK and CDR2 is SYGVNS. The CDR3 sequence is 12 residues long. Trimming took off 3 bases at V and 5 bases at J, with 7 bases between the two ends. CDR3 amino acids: CASSESQETQYF. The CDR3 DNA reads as TGTGCCAGCAGTGAGTCCCAGGAGACCCAGTACTTC.

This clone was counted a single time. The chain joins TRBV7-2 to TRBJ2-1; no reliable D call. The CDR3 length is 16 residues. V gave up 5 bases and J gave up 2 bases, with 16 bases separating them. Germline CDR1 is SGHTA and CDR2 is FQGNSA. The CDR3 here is CASSPRRGIAYNEQFF. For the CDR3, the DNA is TGTGCCAGCAGCCCAAGGCGAGGAATCGCCTACAATGAGCAGTTCTTC.

CDR3 region: CASSGLTNTIYF. In DNA form, the CDR3 reads TGTGCCAGCAGCGGTCTGACGAACACCATATATTTT. The chain joins TRBV9 to TRBJ1-3; D is unclear. The CDR3 covers 12 residues. Germline V CDR1 and CDR2: SGDLS, YYNGEE. The V gene lost 3 bases and the J gene lost 7 bases, with 8 bases spanning the gap.

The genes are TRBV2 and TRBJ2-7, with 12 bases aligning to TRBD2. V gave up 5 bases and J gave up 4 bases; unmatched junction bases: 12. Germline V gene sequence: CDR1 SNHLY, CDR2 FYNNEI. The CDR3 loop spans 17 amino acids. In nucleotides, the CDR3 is TGTGCCAGCAGTCCGGATACCGGGACTAGCGGGTGGTACGAGCAGTACTTC. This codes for CASSPDTGTSGWYEQYF.

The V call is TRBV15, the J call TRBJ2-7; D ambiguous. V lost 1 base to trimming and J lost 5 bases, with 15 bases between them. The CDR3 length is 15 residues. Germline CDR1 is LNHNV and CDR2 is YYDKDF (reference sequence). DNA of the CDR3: TGTGCCACCAGCAGAGGAGTGTGGGATCTTGACGAGCAGTACTTC. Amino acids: CATSRGVWDLDEQYF.

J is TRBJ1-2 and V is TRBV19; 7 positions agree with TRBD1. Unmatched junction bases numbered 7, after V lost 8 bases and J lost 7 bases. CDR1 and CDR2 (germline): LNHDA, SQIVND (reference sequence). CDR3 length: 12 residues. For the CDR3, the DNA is TGTGCCAGTGGCGGGACAGAAAGTGGCTACACCTTC. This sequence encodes CASGGTESGYTF.